This TCR beta chain was documented in a study of blood T cell repertoires in COVID-19. Study summary: Acute and convalescent COVID-19 samples came from the United States, Italy and Spain. T cells, B-cell-depleted T cells, or PBMCs supplied cDNA or gDNA.

Sequencing was performed with immunoSEQ multiplex PCR; in TCRdb, only in-frame clones are kept and a portion is missing. The sample contains around 300,000 clones, roughly nine tenths of which appear only once. Donors were grouped by their self-reported clinical history. The study counted Cohort 3 donors as recovered given two negative PCRs, clearance, or symptom resolution. V was pared by 5 bases and J by 9 bases, with 11 bases between. Germline V lookup: CDR1 LNHNV, CDR2 YYDKDF (reference sequence). The CDR3 consists of 12 residues. The gene calls are TRBV15 and TRBJ2-1, with D unclear. This TCR derives from a woman between 18 and 29 years old who had recovered from COVID-19. The sample taken for sequencing was PBMCs or T cells enriched from blood (not recorded which). DNA of the CDR3: TGTGCCACCAGCGAACCGGAGTCTGAGCAGTTCTTC. Translated, it gives CATSEPESEQFF.